This TCR beta chain originates from a study of blood T cell repertoires in COVID-19. As for the study in general: The study drew acute and convalescent COVID-19 samples from the United States, Italy and Spain. T cells, B-cell-depleted T cells, or PBMCs provided the cDNA or gDNA that served as material.

As originally analysed: Amplification of reference gene primers was used by the study to estimate nucleated cell counts. Profiled with immunoSEQ multiplex PCR; TCRdb holds only in-frame clones, not every one. V and J calls plus clone size are reproduced from that table; the DNA served to infer D and trimming. The table records roughly 200,000 clones, under 85% of them present only once. In Seattle, patients joined the study during active infection and were tracked longitudinally. Trimming removed 0 bases at V and 9 bases at J, with 22 bases between. This CDR3 contains 17 residues. Germline CDR1 and CDR2: SGHRS and YFSETQ.

This TCR was recovered from a woman older than 75 with COVID-19, enrolled during active disease. The chain joins TRBV5-1 to TRBJ2-1; TRBD2 is a possible D gene (7 bases). The material sequenced was peripheral blood. CDR3 nucleotide sequence: TGCGCCAGCAGCTTGGCGGGGGGCCAGGAGGGGAGAGGTGAGCAGTTCTTC. Translation gives CASSLAGGQEGRGEQFF.